This T cell receptor beta chain was sequenced for a study of T cells in Graves' hyperthyroidism and ophthalmopathy. This clonotype was detected only a few times. The V gene lost 4 bases and the J gene lost 8 bases, with 11 bases spanning the gap. From germline, CDR1 is LGHNA and CDR2 YSLEER. CDR3 length equals 12 residues. Template material for amplifying TCR beta CDR3 regions consisted of RNA transcripts. HTBI primers were employed in a first-round RT-PCR of the TCR CDR3. TCRdb passed the multiplex PCR reads through MiXCR, listing each CDR3 protein once. The table has around 760,000 distinct CDR3 sequences, around 40% seen once.

This TCR came from a woman aged 35 to 49 with Graves' hyperthyroidism. V gene TRBV4-3 combines with J gene TRBJ1-2; no firm D call. The specimen sequenced was blood. CDR3 nucleotide sequence: TGCGCCAGCAGCCGCAAACATGGGGGCTACACCTTC. It yields the protein CASSRKHGGYTF.